This T cell receptor (beta chain) stems from a study of T cell responses to AZD1222 COVID-19 vaccine. TCRdb's copy holds only in-frame clones and misses some; the assay was immunoSEQ multiplex PCR. This sample has 110,000 to 150,000 clones, with approximately 90% found just once. Study results and limitations: Most donors were white British, females outnumbered males, and clonal diversity was possibly underestimated. Vaccine-associated CD4 TCRs ranged over spike, dominating at 160-218 and 743-854. Reports indicate that nearly half of spike-specific TCRs are directed at unmutated variant regions.

As to this clone: Its antigen is still unknown.

This CDR3 region has 17 residues. Germline V gene sequence: CDR1 SGHRS, CDR2 YFSETQ. Deletions cut 0 bases from V and 0 bases from J, with 13 bases between. The genes are TRBV5-1 and TRBJ1-5; D unresolved. The sample consisted of peripheral blood, taken on day 0 of AZD1222 vaccination. This TCR derives from an adult in good health. CDR3 DNA sequence: TGCGCCAGCAGCTTGGCCCCTCGGGCACTTAGCAATCAGCCCCAGCATTTT. Its translation: CASSLAPRALSNQPQHF. Variable domain in full (rest from reference TRBV5-1 and TRBJ1-5): KAGVTQTPRYLIKTRGQQVTLSCSPISGHRSVSWYQQTPGQGLQFLFEYFSETQRNKGNFPGRFSGRQFSNSRSEMNVSTLELGDSALYLCASSLAPRALSNQPQHFGDGTRLSIL.